A single sample gave rise to the 20 T cell receptor beta chains below, sequenced in a study of T cells in Graves' hyperthyroidism and ophthalmopathy. Using RNA transcripts as the source, TCR beta CDR3 regions were amplified. A set of HTBI primers served as the primers for a first-round RT-PCR of the TCR CDR3. TCRdb reprocessed the multiplex PCR reads with MiXCR, giving one entry per CDR3 protein. The table records 700,000 or so distinct CDR3 sequences, approximately 14% of them present only once. The source material was blood. The receptors come from a woman in her forties or fifties with Graves' ophthalmopathy.

The V gene is TRBV7-9, the J gene TRBJ2-3, with 11 bases aligning to TRBD2. After removal of 6 bases from V and 0 bases from J, the junction contained 14 bases not matched to a gene. Germline V CDR1 and CDR2: SEHNR, FQNEAQ (reference sequence). The CDR3 is 19 amino acids. Written as DNA, the CDR3 is TGTGCCAGCAGTGATCTCCCGGGACTAGCGGAGGGTAGCACAGATACGCAGTATTTT. Amino acids: CASSDLPGLAEGSTDTQYF.

This clonotype was observed a handful of times. The V gene is TRBV20-1, the J gene TRBJ2-3, with 12 bases lining up with TRBD2. CDR1 and CDR2 (germline): DFQATT, SNEGSKA (reference sequence). CDR3 length: 12 amino acids. The CDR3 nucleotides read TGCAGCGGACTAGCGGGAACAGATACGCAGTATTTT. The encoded protein is CSGLAGTDTQYF.

This clonotype was recorded many times. The chain recombines TRBV6-6 with TRBJ1-3; D gene uncertain. V lost 3 bases to trimming and J lost 0 bases, with 9 bases between them. The CDR3 has 15 amino acids. The germline V gene has CDR1 MNHNY and CDR2 SVGAGI (reference sequence). CDR3 region: CASSYRGFSGNTIYF. The DNA for the CDR3 is TGTGCCAGCAGTTATCGAGGCTTCTCTGGAAACACCATATATTTT.

This clonotype was detected many times. The chain couples TRBV10-3 to TRBJ1-5; D unresolved. This CDR3 comprises 12 residues. Germline loops: CDR1 ENHRY, CDR2 SYGVKD. V dropped 8 bases and J dropped 3 bases, with 8 bases sitting between them. CDR3 nucleotides: TGTGCCATCTCGTCCCCCAATCAGCCCCAGCATTTT. This gives the protein CAISSPNQPQHF.

This clonotype was counted ten times or more. This chain uses TRBV11-2 with TRBJ2-7, with TRBD2 matching over 11 bases. This CDR3 contains 18 residues. The junction had 10 bases not matched to a gene; V was cut back by 3 bases and J by 0 bases. The germline V gene encodes CDR1 SGHAT and CDR2 FQNNGV. CDR3 in DNA: TGTGCCAGCAGCTTCTATCCTAGCGGGAGGCTCAGCTCCTACGAGCAGTACTTC. Protein product: CASSFYPSGRLSSYEQYF.

The table lists this clonotype with many counts. V gene TRBV6-1 combines with J gene TRBJ2-5; D possibly corresponds to TRBD1 (6 bases). Trimming took off 5 bases at V and 5 bases at J, with 12 bases between the two ends. The CDR3 sequence is 13 residues long. CDR1 and CDR2 (germline): MNHNS, SASEGT. CDR3 coding DNA: TGTGCCAGCAGTACAGGGATAAGGGAGACCCAGTACTTC. Protein: CASSTGIRETQYF.

This clonotype was counted ten times or more. The V and J genes are TRBV3-1 and TRBJ2-7; maybe TRBD2 (5 bases). Germline lookup yields CDR1 LGHDT and CDR2 YNNKEL (reference sequence). With 4 bases removed from V and 4 bases from J, the gap between germline ends came to 17 bases. The length of the CDR3 is 15 residues. The CDR3 loop is CASSPTTGNIYEQYF. CDR3 in DNA: TGTGCCAGCAGCCCTACAACCGGGAACATATACGAGCAGTACTTC.

This clonotype was detected ten times or more. J is TRBJ2-7 and V is TRBV12-3 or TRBV12-4; D gene ambiguous. CDR3 length: 13 residues. Trimming left V 6 bases short and J 8 bases short, with 17 bases between. The CDR3 bases are TGTGCCAGCAGAAAACTACCGGGTCCTCAGCAGTACTTC. This sequence encodes CASRKLPGPQQYF.

This clonotype was observed a handful of times. J is TRBJ2-5 and V is TRBV10-3, with D maybe TRBD1 (6 bases). The CDR3 consists of 13 residues. Germline V gene lookup returns CDR1 ENHRY and CDR2 SYGVKD. Trimming cost V 7 bases and J 4 bases, with 13 bases left between them. CDR3 loop: CAITGQLAETQYF. Here the CDR3 DNA reads TGTGCCATCACGGGACAATTAGCAGAGACCCAGTACTTC.

This rearrangement joins TRBV5-1 to TRBJ1-2, with no clear D. The CDR3 has 14 residues. Germline loops: CDR1 SGHRS, CDR2 YFSETQ. V was shortened by 6 bases and J by 3 bases, with 15 bases between the two germline ends. The CDR3: CASTRTSNDYGYTF. The CDR3 DNA follows: TGCGCCAGCACCCGGACCTCAAATGACTATGGCTACACCTTC. The whole variable domain, remainder taken from reference TRBV5-1 and TRBJ1-2, is KAGVTQTPRYLIKTRGQQVTLSCSPISGHRSVSWYQQTPGQGLQFLFEYFSETQRNKGNFPGRFSGRQFSNSRSEMNVSTLELGDSALYLCASTRTSNDYGYTFGSGTRLTVV.

This clonotype was counted only a few times. The chain joins TRBV28 to TRBJ2-6; D is possibly TRBD2 (5 bases). The CDR3 spans 16 residues. The V gene lost 6 bases and the J gene lost 1 base, with 13 bases spanning the gap. Germline lookup yields CDR1 MDHEN and CDR2 SYDVKM. The CDR3 region has the DNA TGTGCCAGCAGACTCCCGGGGAAGTCTGGGGCCAACGTCCTGACTTTC. The encoded protein is CASRLPGKSGANVLTF.

This clonotype was detected many times. The chain uses TRBV10-3 and TRBJ2-1; D gene uncertain. The CDR3 length is 15 residues. In germline, CDR1 is ENHRY, CDR2 SYGVKD. V shed 3 bases and J shed 0 bases, with 9 bases lying between them. CDR3: CAISDQKVSYNEQFF. In DNA, the CDR3 is TGTGCCATCAGTGATCAGAAGGTCTCCTACAATGAGCAGTTCTTC.

This clonotype was observed a few times. The chain employs TRBV20-1 and TRBJ2-5; D is unresolved. The V gene lost 4 bases and the J gene lost 0 bases, with 6 bases spanning the gap. Germline-derived CDR1 and CDR2 are DFQATT and SNEGSKA (reference sequence). The CDR3 extends over 12 amino acids. CDR3 coding DNA: TGCAGTGCTAACGGAAACCAAGAGACCCAGTACTTC. It yields the protein CSANGNQETQYF.

This clonotype was seen repeatedly, ten times or more. The chain combines TRBV12-3 or TRBV12-4 with TRBJ2-1, with 8 bases that match TRBD2. Unmatched junction bases numbered 12, after V lost 5 bases and J lost 6 bases. This CDR3 has 16 residues. In DNA, the CDR3 is TGTGCCAGCAGTCGAATTCGGACTAGCTTGGGCAATGAGCAGTTCTTC. Protein: CASSRIRTSLGNEQFF.

This clonotype was detected ten times or more. The chain joins TRBV28 to TRBJ2-3; the match to TRBD2 covers 7 bases. Germline V CDR1 and CDR2: MDHEN, SYDVKM. This CDR3 contains 15 residues. Unmatched junction bases numbered 9, after V lost 5 bases and J lost 4 bases. The CDR3 coding sequence is TGTGCCAGCAGTCCGAGCGGGATCATGGCAGATACGCAGTATTTT. This translates into CASSPSGIMADTQYF.

This clonotype was detected a few times. A much larger clone lies one base from this, so it may be a read error. This chain uses TRBV10-3 with TRBJ2-3; 12 positions agree with TRBD2. The CDR3 is 16 amino acids. Trimming cost V 5 bases and J 0 bases; bases outside gene matches: 3. Germline assignment: CDR1 ENHRY and CDR2 SYGVKD. CDR3 nucleotide sequence: TGTGCCATCAGTATTGGGACTAGCGGGAGCACAGATACGCAGTATTTT. Residues: CAISIGTSGSTDTQYF.

This clonotype was recorded many times. The chain carries TRBV27 and TRBJ2-1; perhaps TRBD2 as D (6 bases). The CDR3 sequence is 15 residues long. The germline V gene encodes CDR1 MNHEY and CDR2 SMNVEV (reference sequence). V was trimmed by 3 bases and J by 7 bases, leaving 16 bases between them. The CDR3 sequence is CASSFLLAWVNEQFF. CDR3 DNA sequence: TGTGCCAGCAGTTTTTTGCTAGCGTGGGTGAATGAGCAGTTCTTC.

This clonotype was counted at least ten times. The chain employs TRBV12-3 or TRBV12-4 and TRBJ2-7; no definite D call. Trimming took off 3 bases at V and 6 bases at J, with 12 bases between the two ends. The CDR3 length is 13 residues. Here the CDR3 DNA reads TGTGCCAGCAGTTTCCGGGTTGGCTTCGAGCAGTACTTC. Translation gives CASSFRVGFEQYF.

This clonotype was detected many times. The chain carries TRBV12-5 and TRBJ1-4; D perhaps matches TRBD1 (6 bases). CDR1 and CDR2 (germline): LGHNT, FRNRAP. The CDR3 runs to 16 residues. V lost 0 bases, J lost 6 bases, and 14 bases lay in between. DNA of the CDR3: TGTGCTAGTGGTTTGGTACCACAGGGATGGGATGAAAAACTGTTTTTT. Translating it yields CASGLVPQGWDEKLFF.

In this sample, this clonotype turned up many times. The chain joins TRBV10-3 to TRBJ1-5; 9 bases line up with TRBD1. From germline, CDR1 is ENHRY and CDR2 SYGVKD. There are 14 residues in the CDR3. J was trimmed by 2 bases and V by 9 bases; bases with no gene match: 5. The CDR3 spells CAIGQGLGNQPQHF. The CDR3 coding sequence is TGTGCCATAGGACAGGGGTTGGGCAATCAGCCCCAGCATTTT.